This TCR beta chain was retrieved from a study of blood T cells in healthy people across ages. This CDR3 is 16 amino acids long. V gave up 3 bases and J gave up 2 bases; unmatched junction bases: 7. Germline loops: CDR1 LNHNV, CDR2 YYDKDF (reference sequence). A J-beta primer mix and a sample-barcoded 5' primer were used in a second PCR of about 7 to 12 cycles. TCRdb called the 5' RACE reads again in MiXCR, with one record for every CDR3 protein. The table lists roughly 800,000 distinct CDR3 sequences, roughly 25% of them singletons. These same data were also listed under a study on T cells of mothers and their children. As that study records: A few healthy Caucasian mothers served as donors, and their six children did as well.

The sequence came from a boy between 10 and 17 years old in good health. The V gene is TRBV15, the J gene TRBJ2-3; the match to TRBD1 covers 8 bases. The sample consisted of blood. CDR3 sequence reads: CATSRNGDRTTDTQYF. The CDR3 DNA follows: TGTGCCACCAGCAGGAATGGGGACAGGACCACAGATACGCAGTATTTT.